The clone carrying this T cell receptor (beta chain) was detected a few times. TCRdb passed the 5' RACE reads through MiXCR, listing each CDR3 protein once. Found here are about 54,000 distinct CDR3 sequences, roughly 17% of them singletons; the top ten hold approximately 2.3%. Germline V lookup: CDR1 SNHLY, CDR2 FYNNEI. Trimming removed 3 bases at V and 0 bases at J, with 6 bases between. The CDR3 length is 14 residues. The sequence came from a female donor with breast cancer. V usage is TRBV2 and J usage is TRBJ1-5; D is unresolved. The sequenced sample was naive CD4+ T cells sorted from blood. Subset indicated: naive CD4+ T cells, CD4+CD45RA+CD25-. In DNA form, the CDR3 reads TGTGCCAGCAGTGACTTTCGTAGCAATCAGCCCCAGCATTTT. Its protein is CASSDFRSNQPQHF.